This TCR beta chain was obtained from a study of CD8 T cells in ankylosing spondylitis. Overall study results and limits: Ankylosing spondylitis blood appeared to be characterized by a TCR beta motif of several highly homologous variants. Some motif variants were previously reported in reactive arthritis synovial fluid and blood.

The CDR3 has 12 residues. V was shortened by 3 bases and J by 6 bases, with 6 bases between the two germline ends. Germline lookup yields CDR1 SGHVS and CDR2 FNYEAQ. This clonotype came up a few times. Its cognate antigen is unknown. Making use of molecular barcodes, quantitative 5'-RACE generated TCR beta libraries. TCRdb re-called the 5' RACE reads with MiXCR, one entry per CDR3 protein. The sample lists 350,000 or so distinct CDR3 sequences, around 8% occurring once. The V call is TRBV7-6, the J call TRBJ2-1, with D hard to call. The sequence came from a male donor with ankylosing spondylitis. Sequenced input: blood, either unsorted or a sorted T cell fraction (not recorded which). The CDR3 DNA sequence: TGTGCCAGCAGCTTGATTGTCAATGAGCAGTTCTTC. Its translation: CASSLIVNEQFF.